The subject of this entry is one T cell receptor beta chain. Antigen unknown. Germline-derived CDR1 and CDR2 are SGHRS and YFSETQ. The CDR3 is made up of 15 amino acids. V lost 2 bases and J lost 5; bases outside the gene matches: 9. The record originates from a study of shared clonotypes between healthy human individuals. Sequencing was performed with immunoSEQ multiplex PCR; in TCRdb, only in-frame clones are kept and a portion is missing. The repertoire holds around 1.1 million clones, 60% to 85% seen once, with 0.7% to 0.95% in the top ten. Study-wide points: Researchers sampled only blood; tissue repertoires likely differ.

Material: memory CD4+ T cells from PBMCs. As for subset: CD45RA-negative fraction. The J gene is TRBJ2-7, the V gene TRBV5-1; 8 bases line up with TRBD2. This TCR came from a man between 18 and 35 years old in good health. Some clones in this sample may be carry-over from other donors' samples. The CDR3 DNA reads TGCGCCAGCAGCTTAGTAAGCGGGAGTATGAACGAGCAGTACTTC. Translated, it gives CASSLVSGSMNEQYF. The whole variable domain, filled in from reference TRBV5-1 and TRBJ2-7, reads KAGVTQTPRYLIKTRGQQVTLSCSPISGHRSVSWYQQTPGQGLQFLFEYFSETQRNKGNFPGRFSGRQFSNSRSEMNVSTLELGDSALYLCASSLVSGSMNEQYFGPGTRLTVT.